A selection of T cell receptor beta chains follows, all from one sample in a study of T cells after yellow fever vaccination. Each CDR3 protein is one row after TCRdb ran MiXCR on the 5' RACE reads. The sample shows about 300,000 distinct CDR3 sequences, roughly 7% of them seen only once. The material was PBMCs, obtained roughly 45 days after the first yellow fever vaccination. Every receptor here comes from a young man who received the YFV17D yellow fever vaccine. Each CDR3 is given with its conserved first and last residue. The D gene is left open where the match is weak. Expanded clones get a size class; other rows say once, few or many, or leave the size out.

.	TRBV4-2	few	TRBJ2-5	CASSQDLDFQETQYF	TGTGCCAGCAGCCAAGATCTGGACTTTCAAGAGACCCAGTACTTC
.	TRBV19	few	TRBJ1-6	CASSILNSPLHF	TGTGCCAGTAGTATTCTGAATTCACCCCTCCACTTT
.	TRBV7-2	few	TRBJ2-1	CASSLRVVGHEQFF	TGTGCCAGCAGCTTAAGGGTAGTTGGGCATGAGCAGTTCTTC
.	TRBV7-9	many	TRBJ1-2	CASSSYGSNYGYTF	TGTGCCAGCAGCTCTTATGGGTCTAACTATGGCTACACCTTC
.	TRBV12-3/TRBV12-4	.	TRBJ2-1	CASSLTGPAYNEQFF	TGTGCCAGCAGTTTAACAGGGCCAGCCTACAATGAGCAGTTCTTC
.	TRBV5-4	.	TRBJ1-2	CASHTPSYAGYTF	TGTGCCAGCCATACACCCTCCTATGCTGGCTACACCTTC
.	TRBV11-2	many	TRBJ1-2	CASSPGLGRASPSYGYTF	TGTGCCAGCAGCCCAGGACTTGGGAGGGCCAGCCCCAGCTATGGCTACACCTTC
TRBD2	TRBV20-1	few	TRBJ2-1	CSARETSGGRAYNEQFF	TGCAGTGCTAGAGAGACTAGCGGGGGGAGGGCCTACAATGAGCAGTTCTTC
TRBD2	TRBV6-2/TRBV6-3	.	TRBJ2-1	CASSYSPRGGSRLAVYNEQFF	TGTGCCAGCAGTTACTCACCCCGGGGGGGGAGTCGGCTAGCGGTATACAATGAGCAGTTCTTC
.	TRBV30	.	TRBJ2-1	CARGPELRHNEQFF	TGTGCCAGGGGCCCCGAGCTACGGCACAATGAGCAGTTCTTC
.	TRBV5-1	.	TRBJ2-7	CASSLGPNYEQYF	TGCGCCAGCAGCTTGGGACCTAACTACGAGCAGTACTTC